The 6 T cell receptor beta chains below all came from one sample that was sequenced in a study of T cell responses to AZD1222 COVID-19 vaccine. TCRdb's copy holds only in-frame clones and misses some; the assay was immunoSEQ multiplex PCR. Here the sample spans about 130,000 clones, about 90% being singletons. Specimen: peripheral blood, collected on day 0 of AZD1222 vaccination. The receptor set was obtained from an adult in good health.

The genes are TRBV5-1 and TRBJ2-1; D is uncertain. This CDR3 spans 12 amino acids. The V gene's germline CDR1 is SGHRS and CDR2 YFSETQ. V gave up 5 bases and J gave up 0 bases, with 3 bases separating them. The CDR3 bases are TGCGCCAGCAGAGCCTCCTACAATGAGCAGTTCTTC. Translation gives CASRASYNEQFF.

This clone was seen just once. The chain recombines TRBV29-1 with TRBJ2-5; no definite D call. Between the trimmed V and J ends, which lost 1 base and 0 bases, there was a span of 9 bases. This CDR3 contains 14 residues. Germline assignment: CDR1 SQVTM and CDR2 ANQGSEA. CDR3 residues: CSVEAVGYQETQYF. In nucleotides, the CDR3 is TGCAGCGTTGAAGCGGTGGGGTACCAAGAGACCCAGTACTTC.

V is TRBV5-4 and J is TRBJ2-3; TRBD2 aligns across 8 bases. V was clipped by 4 bases and J by 5 bases; unmatched bases: 6. This CDR3 has 14 residues. From germline, CDR1 is SGHNT and CDR2 YYREEE (reference sequence). The CDR3 DNA reads TGTGCCAGCAGCCCCCAGCGGGGGAAAGATACGCAGTATTTT. This encodes CASSPQRGKDTQYF.

This chain uses TRBV9 with TRBJ2-7, with no clear D. The germline V and J ends were trimmed by 4 bases and 4 bases, with 9 bases remaining between them. CDR3 length: 12 residues. From germline, CDR1 is SGDLS and CDR2 YYNGEE. The CDR3 bases are TGTGCCAGCAGCCCTTTTATGTACGAGCAGTACTTC. Translated: CASSPFMYEQYF.

This clone appeared a single time. The chain links TRBV29-1 to TRBJ1-2, with 8 bases that match TRBD1. Per the germline V gene, CDR1 is SQVTM and CDR2 is ANQGSEA. The CDR3 has 12 residues. Unmatched junction bases numbered 2, after V lost 4 bases and J lost 4 bases. CDR3 nucleotides: TGCAGCGTTGGCGGGACAGGCTATGGCTACACCTTC. Translating it yields CSVGGTGYGYTF.

This chain connects TRBV19 to TRBJ1-5; D gene uncertain. Trimming left V 3 bases short and J 2 bases short, with 8 bases between. Germline lookup yields CDR1 LNHDA and CDR2 SQIVND (reference sequence). This CDR3 is 14 amino acids long. The CDR3 sequence: CASSIGRGNQPQHF. DNA for the CDR3: TGTGCCAGTAGTATTGGGAGAGGCAATCAGCCCCAGCATTTT.